This T cell receptor (beta chain) was identified during a study of response to subunit inactivated influenza vaccine. Findings of the study overall: Authors suggested few new T cells are recruited by each seasonal influenza vaccination.

The germline gives CDR1 SEHNR, CDR2 FQNEAQ (reference sequence). The J segment lost 5 bases and the V segment lost 5 bases, leaving 13 bases of the junction unmatched. This CDR3 region has 16 residues. As to this clonotype: The antigen remains undetermined.

TCRdb reanalysed the RT-PCR reads using MiXCR and keeps one entry per CDR3 protein. The profile shows hundreds of thousands of distinct CDR3 sequences, more than 15% of them singletons. The V and J genes are TRBV7-9 and TRBJ2-3, with 7 bases that match TRBD2. The sequence came from a man over 45 who received an inactivated influenza vaccine. The sample in question was PBMCs from blood, obtained 11 to 12 days after vaccination. The CDR3 protein is CASSARDPRGVDTQYF. The DNA of the CDR3 is TGTGCCAGCAGCGCCCGGGACCCACGGGGGGTAGATACGCAGTATTTT. Looking up the rest from reference TRBV7-9 and TRBJ2-3 gives the full variable domain: DTGVSQNPRHKITKRGQNVTFRCDPISEHNRLYWYRQTLGQGPEFLTYFQNEAQLEKSRLLSDRFSAERPKGSFSTLEIQRTEQGDSAMYLCASSARDPRGVDTQYFGPGTRLTVL.